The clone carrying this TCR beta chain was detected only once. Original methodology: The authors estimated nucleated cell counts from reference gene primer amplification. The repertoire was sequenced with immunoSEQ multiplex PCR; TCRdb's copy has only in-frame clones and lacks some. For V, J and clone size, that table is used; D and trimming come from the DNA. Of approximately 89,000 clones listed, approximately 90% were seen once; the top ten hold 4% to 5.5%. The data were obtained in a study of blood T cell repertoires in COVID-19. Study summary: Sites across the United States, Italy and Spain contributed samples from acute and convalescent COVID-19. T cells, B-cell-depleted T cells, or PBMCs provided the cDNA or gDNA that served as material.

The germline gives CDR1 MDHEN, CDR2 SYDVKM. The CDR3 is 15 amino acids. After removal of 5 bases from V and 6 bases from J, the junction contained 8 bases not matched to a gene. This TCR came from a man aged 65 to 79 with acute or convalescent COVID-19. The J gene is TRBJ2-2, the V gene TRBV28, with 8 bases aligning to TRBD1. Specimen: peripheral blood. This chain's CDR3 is CASSPGQGVAGELFF. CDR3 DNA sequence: TGTGCCAGCAGTCCTGGACAGGGTGTCGCCGGGGAGCTGTTTTTT.